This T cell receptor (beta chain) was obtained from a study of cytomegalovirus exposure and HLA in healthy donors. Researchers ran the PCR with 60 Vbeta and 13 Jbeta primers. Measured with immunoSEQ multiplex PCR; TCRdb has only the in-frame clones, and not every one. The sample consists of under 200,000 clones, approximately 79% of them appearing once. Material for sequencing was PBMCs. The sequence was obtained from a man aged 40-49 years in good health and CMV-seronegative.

Written as DNA, the CDR3 is TGCGCCAGCAGCCAAGAAGGCGACAATACCTACGAGCAGTACTTC. Protein product: CASSQEGDNTYEQYF. This chain uses TRBV4-3 with TRBJ2-7; D remains ambiguous. Germline-derived CDR1 and CDR2 are LGHNA and YSLEER. The ends were cut back, 0 bases at V and 2 bases at J, with 11 bases in the middle. The CDR3 contains 15 residues.